These 27 T cell receptor beta chains came from one sample sequenced in a study of cytomegalovirus exposure and HLA in healthy donors. The PCR employed 60 Vbeta primers together with 13 Jbeta primers. Produced via immunoSEQ multiplex PCR; TCRdb's table is partial and in-frame only. The sample yields 70,000 to 90,000 clones, approximately 82% seen once. Sequences were obtained from PBMCs. These receptors originate from a man aged 35-49 years in good health and CMV-seronegative.

The chain carries TRBV16 and TRBJ1-5; 10 nucleotides agree with TRBD1. V shed 4 bases and J 3 bases; nucleotides not matched to a gene: 12. This CDR3 has 18 residues. CDR1 and CDR2 from the germline V gene are KGHSY and FQNENV. The CDR3 DNA reads TGTGCCAGCAGCCCCATGGACAGGGGGTTTGGGCACAATCAGCCCCAGCATTTT. Translating it yields CASSPMDRGFGHNQPQHF.

This clone appeared a few times. The rearrangement joins TRBV5-5 to TRBJ2-7, with no clear D. V lost 4 bases and J lost 7, with 15 bases in between. The CDR3 spans 13 residues. The germline V gene encodes CDR1 SGHKS and CDR2 YYEKEE (reference sequence). The CDR3 protein is CASSPRSALEQYF. CDR3 coding DNA: TGTGCCAGCAGCCCTAGATCTGCCTTGGAGCAGTACTTC.

This clone was detected only a few times. The chain recombines TRBV14 with TRBJ2-5; 8 bases agree with TRBD2. Losses at the gene ends were 4 bases for V and 3 bases for J; bases not matched to a gene: 4. This CDR3 comprises 14 residues. Germline CDR1 and CDR2: SGHDN and FVKESK. Written as DNA, the CDR3 is TGTGCCAGCAGCCCGGGGGGGAGAAAAGAGACCCAGTACTTC. This sequence encodes CASSPGGRKETQYF.

This clone was seen once. The genes are TRBV28 and TRBJ2-1; D remains unclear. V shed 10 bases and J shed 0 bases, with 13 bases lying between them. This CDR3 is 14 amino acids long. The germline CDR1 and CDR2 sequences are MDHEN and SYDVKM. This chain's CDR3 is CATGTPPSYNEQFF. The CDR3 DNA follows: TGTGCCACAGGTACACCCCCCTCCTACAATGAGCAGTTCTTC. The whole variable domain, remainder taken from reference TRBV28 and TRBJ2-1, is DVKVTQSSRYLVKRTGEKVFLECVQDMDHENMFWYRQDPGLGLRLIYFSYDVKMKEKGDIPEGYSVSREKKERFSLILESASTNQTSMYLCATGTPPSYNEQFFGPGTRLTVL.

The CDR3 sequence is CATIGQGGEEKLFF. CDR3 DNA: TGTGCCACCATCGGACAGGGGGGGGAAGAAAAACTGTTTTTT. The chain links TRBV28 to TRBJ1-4; 10 bases are shared with TRBD1. This CDR3 spans 14 amino acids. From germline, CDR1 is MDHEN and CDR2 SYDVKM. Trimming removed 10 bases from V and 8 bases from J; junction bases left unmatched: 10.

This clone was counted between two and nine times. CDR3 bases: TGTGCCAGCAGCTTGGCCGGGAATAGCAATCAGCCCCAGCATTTT. Translation: CASSLAGNSNQPQHF. The rearrangement joins TRBV5-5 to TRBJ1-5, with D unresolved. Germline V gene lookup returns CDR1 SGHKS and CDR2 YYEKEE (reference sequence). Trimming took off 0 bases at V and 0 bases at J, with 7 bases between the two ends. CDR3 length: 15 residues.

This sequence joins TRBV28 and TRBJ1-1; tentative D call: TRBD1 (6 bases). Germline CDR1 reads MDHEN; CDR2 reads SYDVKM. The CDR3 extends over 16 amino acids. Trimming took 4 bases from V and 4 from J, leaving 19 bases between them. The DNA for the CDR3 is TGTGCCAGCAGTTCCCTACGATTAACAGGGCCCACTGAAGCTTTCTTT. It codes for CASSSLRLTGPTEAFF.

The V call is TRBV27, the J call TRBJ2-7; 8 nucleotides line up with TRBD1. Germline V gives CDR1 MNHEY, CDR2 SMNVEV (reference sequence). After removal of 6 bases from V and 5 bases from J, the junction contained 9 bases not matched to a gene. The CDR3 is 14 residues long. CDR3 nucleotides: TGTGCCAGCAGGCTACAGGGGGGATCCCACGAGCAGTACTTC. Its protein is CASRLQGGSHEQYF.

The chain links TRBV21-1 to TRBJ2-7; the table's D gene call, TRBD2, was not cross checked with the DNA. TRBV21-1 is classified as a pseudogene. This CDR3 is 16 amino acids long. DNA for the CDR3: TGTGCCAGCAGCAAAGTCCGGATTTGGCGGGACTACGAGCAGTACTTC. Translated, it gives CASSKVRIWRDYEQYF.

Notes on this clone: An end of the junction differs from the germline gene, which may be a read error. The chain has TRBV28 and TRBJ2-7, with D possibly matching TRBD2 (5 bases). CDR3 size: 12 residues. Germline CDR1 and CDR2: MDHEN and SYDVKM. CDR3 region: CAHGGSSYEQYF. CDR3 in DNA: TGCGCACATGGAGGCAGCTCCTACGAGCAGTACTTC.

The chain has TRBV5-1 and TRBJ2-3, with 8 bases matching TRBD1. The trim removed 3 bases at V and 4 bases at J, leaving 10 bases unmatched. This CDR3 has 16 amino acids. CDR1 is SGHRS and CDR2 is YFSETQ in the germline V gene. As DNA, the CDR3 is TGCGCCAGCAGCTCGAGCCGACAGGGGCCCCCAGATACGCAGTATTTT. It translates to CASSSSRQGPPDTQYF.

V and J are TRBV15 and TRBJ1-2; 12 bases are a match to TRBD1. J was trimmed by 8 bases and V by 0 bases; bases with no gene match: 10. The CDR3 is 17 residues long. The germline gives CDR1 LNHNV, CDR2 YYDKDF (reference sequence). This chain's CDR3 is CATSRDLGVGTGGGYTF. CDR3 sequence (DNA): TGTGCCACCAGCAGAGATCTGGGGGTAGGGACAGGGGGCGGCTACACCTTC.

As DNA, the CDR3 is TGTGCCAGCCGCCTTGGGGCTCCTCCTAACGAGCAGTACTTC. This codes for CASRLGAPPNEQYF. The gene calls are TRBV7-9 and TRBJ2-7, with D perhaps TRBD1 (5 bases). Between the trimmed V and J ends, which lost 8 bases and 5 bases, there was a span of 19 bases. There are 14 residues in the CDR3. Germline values: CDR1 SEHNR, CDR2 FQNEAQ (reference sequence). Variable domain in full (rest from reference TRBV7-9 and TRBJ2-7): DTGVSQNPRHKITKRGQNVTFRCDPISEHNRLYWYRQTLGQGPEFLTYFQNEAQLEKSRLLSDRFSAERPKGSFSTLEIQRTEQGDSAMYLCASRLGAPPNEQYFGPGTRLTVT.

This sequence joins TRBV12-5 and TRBJ2-1, with TRBD2 matching over 10 bases. The CDR3 is made up of 20 amino acids. With 2 bases clipped from V and 8 bases from J, the junction kept 21 bases outside the gene matches. Germline V gives CDR1 LGHNT, CDR2 FRNRAP. CDR3 nucleotides: TGTGCTAGTGGTTTGTTGTTATTGGAAAGCGGGAGGGCCTCTTCAGATGAGCAGTTCTTC. Amino acid sequence: CASGLLLLESGRASSDEQFF.

The chain recombines TRBV28 with TRBJ2-1; 7 bases agree with TRBD1. J was trimmed by 0 bases and V by 5 bases; bases with no gene match: 7. The CDR3 sequence is 16 residues long. Germline V gives CDR1 MDHEN, CDR2 SYDVKM. The CDR3 loop reads CASSKGGVSSYNEQFF. CDR3 DNA sequence: TGTGCCAGCAGTAAAGGGGGCGTGAGCTCCTACAATGAGCAGTTCTTC.

The chain recombines TRBV5-1 with TRBJ2-7; D is unresolved. The CDR3 is 15 residues long. The germline V gene has CDR1 SGHRS and CDR2 YFSETQ. Trimming left V 3 bases short and J 2 bases short, with 15 bases between. CDR3 region: CASSSGTTSPYEQYF. DNA for the CDR3: TGCGCCAGCAGCTCCGGAACTACGAGTCCCTACGAGCAGTACTTC.

The chain carries TRBV10-3 and TRBJ1-6; 9 bases are shared with TRBD1. V shed 1 base, J shed 10 bases, and the junction held 5 bases outside the gene matches. Germline CDR1 is ENHRY and CDR2 is SYGVKD. The CDR3 spans 15 residues. The CDR3 sequence: CAISEFGQGQSPLHF. The CDR3 nucleotides are TGTGCCATCAGTGAGTTCGGACAGGGGCAATCACCCCTCCACTTT.

This clone was recorded once. The CDR3 is CASTYTDTQYF. The CDR3 region has the DNA TGTGCCAGCACTTATACAGATACGCAGTATTTT. This chain joins TRBV28 and TRBJ2-3; D not certain. Germline-derived CDR1 and CDR2 are MDHEN and SYDVKM. CDR3 length: 11 residues. V lost 7 bases and J 3 bases, leaving 5 bases between the germline ends.

This clone was recorded a few times. The chain joins TRBV9 to TRBJ1-1, with 7 bases that match TRBD1. V shed 3 bases, J shed 1 base, and the junction held 3 bases outside the gene matches. The germline V gene has CDR1 SGDLS and CDR2 YYNGEE. The CDR3 has 14 amino acids. The CDR3 is CASSGTGTNTEAFF. The CDR3 region has the DNA TGTGCCAGCAGCGGGACAGGCACGAACACTGAAGCTTTCTTT.

In its sample, this clone was seen a few times. The gene calls are TRBV30 and TRBJ1-5; 10 positions agree with TRBD1. The CDR3 is 14 residues long. Germline loops: CDR1 GTSNPN, CDR2 SVGIG (reference sequence). The ends lost 4 bases at V and 3 bases at J; junction bases unmatched: 3. In DNA form, the CDR3 reads TGTGCCTGGACCGGGACAGGGGACAATCAGCCCCAGCATTTT. Its protein is CAWTGTGDNQPQHF.

CDR3 in amino acids: CASSPRGAASYNEQFF. The DNA for the CDR3 is TGTGCCAGCAGCCCCCGGGGGGCCGCGTCGTACAATGAGCAGTTCTTC. This chain uses TRBV7-3 with TRBJ2-1; a weak D match, TRBD2 (7 bases). Germline CDR1 and CDR2: SGHTA and FQGTGA. Trimming took off 5 bases at V and 4 bases at J, with 18 bases between the two ends. The CDR3 loop spans 16 amino acids.

The V and J genes are TRBV5-6 and TRBJ1-3; the D is unclear. The CDR3 runs 19 residues. V gave up 5 bases and J gave up 4 bases, with 28 bases separating them. Germline CDR1 reads SGHDT; CDR2 reads YYEEEE. CDR3 residues: CASSSTGGPDGFRGNTIYF. The CDR3 DNA follows: TGTGCCAGCAGTTCGACGGGAGGACCCGACGGGTTTCGCGGAAACACCATATATTTT.

The V call is TRBV9, the J call TRBJ1-2, with D unclear. From germline, CDR1 is SGDLS and CDR2 YYNGEE. With 0 bases removed from V and 0 bases from J, the gap between germline ends came to 18 bases. This CDR3 is 18 amino acids long. CDR3 coding DNA: TGTGCCAGCAGCGTAGACAGAGAATCACACCCAGCTAACTATGGCTACACCTTC. Translation: CASSVDRESHPANYGYTF.

The rearrangement uses TRBV4-1 and TRBJ1-2; TRBD1 matches at 7 bases. With 2 bases clipped from V and 0 bases from J, the junction kept 6 bases outside the gene matches. Germline V CDR1 and CDR2: MGHRA, YSYEKL. CDR3 length equals 16 residues. The CDR3 sequence: CASSQTWDSANYGYTF. CDR3 nucleotides: TGCGCCAGCAGCCAAACTTGGGACAGCGCTAACTATGGCTACACCTTC.

About this clone itself: The same CDR3 also results from other DNA sequences found in this sample. The chain couples TRBV5-1 to TRBJ2-6; no definite D call. V was shortened by 0 bases and J by 2 bases, with 9 bases between the two germline ends. The germline CDR1 and CDR2 sequences are SGHRS and YFSETQ. This CDR3 contains 16 residues. The CDR3 sequence is CASSLDGVPGANVLTF. In DNA, the CDR3 is TGCGCCAGCAGCTTGGATGGAGTCCCTGGGGCCAACGTCCTGACTTTC.

Only a few counts were recorded for this clone. V usage is TRBV15 and J usage is TRBJ2-6; possible D gene TRBD2, 5 bases. The CDR3 runs to 15 residues. Germline V gene lookup returns CDR1 LNHNV and CDR2 YYDKDF (reference sequence). V gave up 1 base and J gave up 4 bases, with 8 bases separating them. This CDR3 reads CATSRGLAGANVLTF. The CDR3 DNA reads as TGTGCCACCAGCAGAGGGCTAGCAGGGGCCAACGTCCTGACTTTC.

This clone was recorded a few times. For the CDR3, the DNA is TGTGCCAGCAGTGATACGACATATCAAGCTTTCTTT. It is translated as CASSDTTYQAFF. The chain joins TRBV2 to TRBJ1-1; D is undetermined. Germline V gene lookup returns CDR1 SNHLY and CDR2 FYNNEI. This CDR3 region has 12 residues. V was pared by 3 bases and J by 9 bases, with 11 bases between.